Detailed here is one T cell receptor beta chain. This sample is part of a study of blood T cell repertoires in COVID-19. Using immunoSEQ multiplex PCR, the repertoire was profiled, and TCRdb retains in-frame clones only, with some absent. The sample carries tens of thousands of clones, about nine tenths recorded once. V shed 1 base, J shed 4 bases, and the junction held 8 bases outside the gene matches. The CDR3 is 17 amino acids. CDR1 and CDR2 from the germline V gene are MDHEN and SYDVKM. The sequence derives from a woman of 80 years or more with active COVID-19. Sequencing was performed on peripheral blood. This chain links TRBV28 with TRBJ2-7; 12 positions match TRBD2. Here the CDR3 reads CASSLFASGRAEYEQYF. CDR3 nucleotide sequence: TGTGCCAGCAGTTTATTCGCTAGCGGGAGGGCAGAATACGAGCAGTACTTC.